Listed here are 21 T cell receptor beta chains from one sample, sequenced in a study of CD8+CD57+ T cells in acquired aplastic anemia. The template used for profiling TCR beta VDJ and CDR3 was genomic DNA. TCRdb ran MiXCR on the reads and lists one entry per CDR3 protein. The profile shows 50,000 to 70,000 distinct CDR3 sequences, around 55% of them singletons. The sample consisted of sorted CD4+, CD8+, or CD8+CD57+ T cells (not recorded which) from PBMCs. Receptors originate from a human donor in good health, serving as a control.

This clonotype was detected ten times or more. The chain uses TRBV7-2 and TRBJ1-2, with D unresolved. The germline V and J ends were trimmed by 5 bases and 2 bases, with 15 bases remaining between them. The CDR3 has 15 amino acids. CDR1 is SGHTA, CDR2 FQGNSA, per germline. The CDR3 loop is CASSPSRGLNYGYTF. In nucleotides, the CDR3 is TGTGCCAGCAGCCCCTCGAGAGGGCTGAACTATGGCTACACCTTC.

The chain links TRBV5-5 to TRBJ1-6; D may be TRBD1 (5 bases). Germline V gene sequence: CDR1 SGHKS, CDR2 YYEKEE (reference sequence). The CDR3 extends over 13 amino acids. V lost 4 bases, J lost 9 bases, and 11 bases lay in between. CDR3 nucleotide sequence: TGTGCCAGCAGCCCCGACAGACCTTCACCCCTCCACTTT. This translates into CASSPDRPSPLHF.

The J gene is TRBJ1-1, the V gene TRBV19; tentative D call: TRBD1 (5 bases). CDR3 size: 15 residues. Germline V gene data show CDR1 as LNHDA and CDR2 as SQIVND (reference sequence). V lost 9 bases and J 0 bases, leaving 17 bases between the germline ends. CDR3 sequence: CASRRAGRVNTEAFF. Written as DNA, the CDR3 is TGTGCCAGCAGACGGGCAGGGAGAGTGAACACTGAAGCTTTCTTT.

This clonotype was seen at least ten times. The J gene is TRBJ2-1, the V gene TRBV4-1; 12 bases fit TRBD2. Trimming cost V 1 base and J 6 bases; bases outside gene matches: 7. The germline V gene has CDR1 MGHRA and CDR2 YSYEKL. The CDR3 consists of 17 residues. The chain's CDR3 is CASSQGLAGGPGNEQFF. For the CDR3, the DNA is TGCGCCAGCAGCCAAGGGCTAGCGGGAGGGCCGGGCAATGAGCAGTTCTTC.

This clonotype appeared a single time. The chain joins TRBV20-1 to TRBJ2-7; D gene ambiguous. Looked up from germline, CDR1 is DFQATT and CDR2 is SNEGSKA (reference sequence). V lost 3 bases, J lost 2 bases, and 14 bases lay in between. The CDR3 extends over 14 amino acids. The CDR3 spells CSARAWGRTYEQYF. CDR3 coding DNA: TGCAGTGCTAGGGCGTGGGGTCGGACCTACGAGCAGTACTTC.

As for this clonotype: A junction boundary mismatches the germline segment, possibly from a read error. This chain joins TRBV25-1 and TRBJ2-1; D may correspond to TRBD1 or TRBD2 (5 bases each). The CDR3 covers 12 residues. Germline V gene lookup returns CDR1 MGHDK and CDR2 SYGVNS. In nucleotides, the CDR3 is TGTGCCAGCAGTGAGGGGCCCGGGAACCTCGCATTC. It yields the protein CASSEGPGNLAF.

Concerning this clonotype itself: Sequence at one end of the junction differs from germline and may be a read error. The CDR3 here is CSAGEDQPQHF. CDR3 DNA sequence: TGCAGTGCTGGAGAGGATCAGCCCCAGCATTTT. The chain has TRBV20-1 and TRBJ1-5; D is unclear. This CDR3 has 11 amino acids. Per the germline V gene, CDR1 is DFQATT and CDR2 is SNEGSKA (reference sequence).

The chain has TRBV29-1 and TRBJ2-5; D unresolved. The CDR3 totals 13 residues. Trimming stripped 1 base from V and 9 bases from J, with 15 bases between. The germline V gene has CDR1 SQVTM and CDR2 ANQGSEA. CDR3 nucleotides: TGCAGCGTTGAAGTGGTGCCGGGTCAGCCCCAGTACTTC. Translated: CSVEVVPGQPQYF.

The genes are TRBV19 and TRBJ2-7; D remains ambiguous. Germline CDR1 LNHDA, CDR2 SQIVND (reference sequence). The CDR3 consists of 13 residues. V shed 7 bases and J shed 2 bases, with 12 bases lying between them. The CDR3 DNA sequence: TGTGCCAGTACCCCCACGGGCGCCTACGAGCAGTACTTC. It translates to CASTPTGAYEQYF.

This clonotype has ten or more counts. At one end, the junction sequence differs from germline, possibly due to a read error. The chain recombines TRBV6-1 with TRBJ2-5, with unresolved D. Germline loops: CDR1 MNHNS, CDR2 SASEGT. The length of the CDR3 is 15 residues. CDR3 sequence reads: CASSAPIGYGEAQYF. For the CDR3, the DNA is TGTGCCAGCAGTGCCCCCATCGGGTATGGAGAGGCCCAGTACTTC.

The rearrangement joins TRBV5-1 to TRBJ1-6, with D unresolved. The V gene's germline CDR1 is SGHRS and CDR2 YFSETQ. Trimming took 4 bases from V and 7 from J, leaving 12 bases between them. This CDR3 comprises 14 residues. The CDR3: CASSSGGQNSPLHF. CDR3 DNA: TGCGCCAGCAGCAGCGGAGGGCAGAATTCACCCCTCCACTTT.

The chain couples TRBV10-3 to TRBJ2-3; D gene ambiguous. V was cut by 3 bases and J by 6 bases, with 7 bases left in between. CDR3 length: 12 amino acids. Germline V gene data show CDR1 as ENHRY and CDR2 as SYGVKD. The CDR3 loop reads CAISDELDTQYF. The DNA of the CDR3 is TGTGCCATCAGTGATGAGCTGGATACGCAGTATTTT.

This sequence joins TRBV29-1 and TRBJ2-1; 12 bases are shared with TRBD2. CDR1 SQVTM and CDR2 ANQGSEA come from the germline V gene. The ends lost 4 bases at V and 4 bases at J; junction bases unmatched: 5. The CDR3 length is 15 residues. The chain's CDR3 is CSVATTSGGYNEQFF. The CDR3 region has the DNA TGCAGCGTTGCAACAACTAGCGGGGGGTACAATGAGCAGTTCTTC.

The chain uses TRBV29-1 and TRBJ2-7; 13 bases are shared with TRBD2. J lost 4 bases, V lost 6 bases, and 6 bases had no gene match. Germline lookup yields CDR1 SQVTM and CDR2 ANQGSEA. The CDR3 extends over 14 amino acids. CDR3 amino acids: CSVLGLAGRYEQYF. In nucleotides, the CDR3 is TGCAGCGTGCTGGGACTAGCGGGAAGGTACGAGCAGTACTTC.

CDR3 protein: CSVDDNTDTQYF. Written as DNA, the CDR3 is TGCAGCGTTGACGACAACACAGATACGCAGTATTTT. The rearrangement joins TRBV29-1 to TRBJ2-3, with no clear D. Per germline, CDR1 SQVTM and CDR2 ANQGSEA. The CDR3 consists of 12 residues. V was clipped by 3 bases and J by 2 bases, with 6 bases between them.

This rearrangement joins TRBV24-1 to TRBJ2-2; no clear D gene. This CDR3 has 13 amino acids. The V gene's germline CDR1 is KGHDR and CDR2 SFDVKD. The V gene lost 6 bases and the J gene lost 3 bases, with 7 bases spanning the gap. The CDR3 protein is CATSPSHTGELFF. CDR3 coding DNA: TGTGCCACCAGTCCTTCCCACACCGGGGAGCTGTTTTTT.

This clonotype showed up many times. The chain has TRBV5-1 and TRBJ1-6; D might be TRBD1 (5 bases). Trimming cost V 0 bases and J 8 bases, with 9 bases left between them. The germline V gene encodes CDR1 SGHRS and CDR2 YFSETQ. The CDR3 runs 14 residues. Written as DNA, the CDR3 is TGCGCCAGCAGCTTGGAGGGCAGGGATTCACCCCTCCACTTT. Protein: CASSLEGRDSPLHF. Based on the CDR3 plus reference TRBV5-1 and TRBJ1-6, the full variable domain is KAGVTQTPRYLIKTRGQQVTLSCSPISGHRSVSWYQQTPGQGLQFLFEYFSETQRNKGNFPGRFSGRQFSNSRSEMNVSTLELGDSALYLCASSLEGRDSPLHFGNGTRLTVT.

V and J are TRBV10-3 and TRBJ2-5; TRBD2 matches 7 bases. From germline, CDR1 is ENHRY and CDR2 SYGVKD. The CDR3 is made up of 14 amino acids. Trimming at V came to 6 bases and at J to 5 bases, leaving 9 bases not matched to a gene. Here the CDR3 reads CAIRTGLTMETQYF. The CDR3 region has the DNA TGTGCCATCAGAACGGGACTAACGATGGAGACCCAGTACTTC.

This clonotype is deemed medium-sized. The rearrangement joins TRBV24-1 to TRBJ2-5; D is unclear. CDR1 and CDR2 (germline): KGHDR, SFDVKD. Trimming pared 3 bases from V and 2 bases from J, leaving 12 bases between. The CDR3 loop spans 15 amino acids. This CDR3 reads CATSDKGTPQETQYF. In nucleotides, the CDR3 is TGTGCCACCAGTGATAAAGGAACCCCACAAGAGACCCAGTACTTC.

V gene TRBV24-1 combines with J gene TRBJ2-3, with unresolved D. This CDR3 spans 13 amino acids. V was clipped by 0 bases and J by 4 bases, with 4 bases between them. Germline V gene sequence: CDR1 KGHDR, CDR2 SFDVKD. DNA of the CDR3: TGTGCCACCAGTGATTTGGGGGCAGATACGCAGTATTTT. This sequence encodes CATSDLGADTQYF.

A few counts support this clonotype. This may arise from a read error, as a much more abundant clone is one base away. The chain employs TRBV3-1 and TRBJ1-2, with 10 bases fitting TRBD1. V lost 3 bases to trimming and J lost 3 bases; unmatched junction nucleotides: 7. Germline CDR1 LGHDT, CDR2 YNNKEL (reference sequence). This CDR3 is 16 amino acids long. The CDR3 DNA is TGTGCCAGCAGCCAGAGACAGGGGGCGCGGCACTATGGCTACACCTTC. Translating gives CASSQRQGARHYGYTF.